These 6 T cell receptor beta chains originate from one sample sequenced in a study of naive and memory T cell subsets. Study-level findings and limits: Possibly reflecting memory cells re-expressing CD45RA, a few larger clonotypes occurred in naive repertoires, especially CD8.

Both TRBC1 and TRBC2 were covered by a beta constant-region primer of two equimolar oligonucleotides. Four rounds of PCR amplified the ligated cDNA using nested alpha and beta constant-region primers plus SP2. TCRdb re-derived calls from the UMI-ligation and nested PCR reads in MiXCR, one entry per CDR3 protein. This sample carries 150,000 or so distinct CDR3 sequences, approximately 22% of them seen once, and the ten largest clones take less than 0.13%. What these receptors recognize is not known. The sample taken for sequencing was naive CD4+ T cells from blood. Receptor source: a human donor in good health.

The sample holds many counts of this clonotype. This sequence joins TRBV7-2 and TRBJ2-1, with D perhaps TRBD1 or TRBD2 (5 bases each). From germline, CDR1 is SGHTA and CDR2 FQGNSA. Trimming stripped 1 base from V and 4 bases from J, with 8 bases between. The CDR3 has 14 amino acids. The CDR3 sequence is CASSLGGRYNEQFF. CDR3 DNA sequence: TGTGCCAGCAGCTTAGGGGGACGGTACAATGAGCAGTTCTTC. Complete variable domain (other parts from reference TRBV7-2 and TRBJ2-1): GAGVSQSPSNKVTEKGKDVELRCDPISGHTALYWYRQSLGQGLEFLIYFQGNSAPDKSGLPSDRFSAERTGGSVSTLTIQRTQQEDSAVYLCASSLGGRYNEQFFGPGTRLTVL.

The V call is TRBV18, the J call TRBJ1-1, with unresolved D. CDR1 KGHSH and CDR2 LQKENI come from the germline V gene. The ends were cut back, 1 base at V and 5 bases at J, with 8 bases in the middle. This CDR3 has 13 amino acids. The CDR3 bases are TGTGCCAGCTCACCACTAAGAGGAACTGAAGCTTTCTTT. It specifies CASSPLRGTEAFF.

The CDR3 DNA follows: TGTGCCAGCAGTGAAAATGGCGGGGAGCTGTTTTTT. It yields the protein CASSENGGELFF. The chain uses TRBV2 and TRBJ2-2; D ambiguous. The CDR3 has 12 residues. V lost 2 bases and J 7 bases, leaving 5 bases between the germline ends. Germline-derived CDR1 and CDR2 are SNHLY and FYNNEI.

This clonotype was recorded a few times. The chain joins TRBV15 to TRBJ2-2, with unresolved D. This CDR3 spans 16 amino acids. Germline V gene lookup returns CDR1 LNHNV and CDR2 YYDKDF (reference sequence). V lost 2 bases to trimming and J lost 5 bases, with 15 bases between them. This chain's CDR3 is CATSRLPRGQTGELFF. CDR3 nucleotide sequence: TGTGCCACCAGCAGACTCCCCAGAGGTCAGACCGGGGAGCTGTTTTTT.

This clonotype occurred many times. The chain uses TRBV7-6 and TRBJ2-3; 10 nucleotides align to TRBD2. V gave up 5 bases and J gave up 2 bases; unmatched junction bases: 7. The germline CDR1 and CDR2 sequences are SGHVS and FNYEAQ. The CDR3 consists of 16 residues. CDR3 sequence reads: CASSTRSGRDTDTQYF. The CDR3 region has the DNA TGTGCCAGCAGCACCCGAAGCGGGAGGGACACAGATACGCAGTATTTT. Full variable domain (outside the CDR3, taken from reference TRBV7-6 and TRBJ2-3): GAGVSQSPRYKVTKRGQDVALRCDPISGHVSLYWYRQALGQGPEFLTYFNYEAQQDKSGLPNDRFSAERPEGSISTLTIQRTEQRDSAMYRCASSTRSGRDTDTQYFGPGTRLTVL.

The chain combines TRBV28 with TRBJ2-7, with 7 bases lining up with TRBD2. The germline V gene encodes CDR1 MDHEN and CDR2 SYDVKM. The CDR3 covers 14 residues. Losses at the gene ends were 3 bases for V and 6 bases for J; bases not matched to a gene: 8. The CDR3, as DNA: TGTGCCAGCAGTTTGGGCGGGAGCAGCTTCGAGCAGTACTTC. It encodes CASSLGGSSFEQYF.